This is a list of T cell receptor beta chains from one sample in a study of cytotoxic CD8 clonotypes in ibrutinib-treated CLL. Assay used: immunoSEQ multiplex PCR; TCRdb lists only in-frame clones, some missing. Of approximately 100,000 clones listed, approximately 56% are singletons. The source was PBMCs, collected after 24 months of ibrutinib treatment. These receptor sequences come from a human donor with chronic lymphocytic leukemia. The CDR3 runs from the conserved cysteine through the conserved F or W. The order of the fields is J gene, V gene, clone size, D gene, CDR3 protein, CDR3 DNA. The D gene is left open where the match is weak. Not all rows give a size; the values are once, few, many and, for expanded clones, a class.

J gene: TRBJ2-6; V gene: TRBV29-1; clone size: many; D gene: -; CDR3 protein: CSVSEGSGANVLTF; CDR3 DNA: TGCAGCGTTTCCGAGGGCTCTGGGGCCAACGTCCTGACTTTC
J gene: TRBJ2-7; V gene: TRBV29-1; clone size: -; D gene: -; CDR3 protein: CSVEDPGARQQYF; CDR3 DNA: TGCAGCGTTGAAGATCCGGGGGCGAGGCAGCAGTACTTC
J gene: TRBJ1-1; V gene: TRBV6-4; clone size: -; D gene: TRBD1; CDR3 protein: CATYDRGGIENTEAFF; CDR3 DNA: TGTGCCACCTACGACAGGGGAGGTATCGAGAACACTGAAGCTTTCTTT
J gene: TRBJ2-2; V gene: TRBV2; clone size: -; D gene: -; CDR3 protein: CASRFNTGELFF; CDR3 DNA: TGTGCCAGCCGTTTTAACACCGGGGAGCTGTTTTTT
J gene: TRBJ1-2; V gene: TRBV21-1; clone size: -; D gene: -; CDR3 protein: CASSYRDRGAYGYTF; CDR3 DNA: TGTGCCAGCAGCTATCGGGACAGGGGGGCCTATGGCTACACCTTC
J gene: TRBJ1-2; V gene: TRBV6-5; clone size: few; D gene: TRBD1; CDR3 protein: CASSLGQGNYGYTF; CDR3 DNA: TGTGCCAGCAGCTTAGGACAGGGGAACTATGGCTACACCTTC
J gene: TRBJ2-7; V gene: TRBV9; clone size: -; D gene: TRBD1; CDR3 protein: CASSVGDRAEQYF; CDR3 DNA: TGTGCCAGCAGCGTAGGGGACAGGGCCGAGCAGTACTTC
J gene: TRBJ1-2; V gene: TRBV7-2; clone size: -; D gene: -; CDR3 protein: CASSLGQESGYTF; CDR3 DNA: TGTGCCAGCAGCCTGGGGCAGGAATCTGGCTACACCTTC
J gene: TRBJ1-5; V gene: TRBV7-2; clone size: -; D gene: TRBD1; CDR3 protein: CASSRGRQPQHF; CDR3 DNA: TGTGCCAGCAGCAGGGGGCGACAGCCCCAGCATTTT
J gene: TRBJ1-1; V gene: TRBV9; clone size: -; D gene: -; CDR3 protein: CASSREVRNTEAFF; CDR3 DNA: TGTGCCAGCAGTCGGGAAGTCCGGAACACTGAAGCTTTCTTT
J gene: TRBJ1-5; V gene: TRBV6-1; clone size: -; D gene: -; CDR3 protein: CASKSMDQPQHF; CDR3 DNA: TGTGCCAGCAAATCTATGGATCAGCCCCAGCATTTT
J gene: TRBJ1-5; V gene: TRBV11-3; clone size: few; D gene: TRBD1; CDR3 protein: CASSLGGGNTQHF; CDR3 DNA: TGTGCCAGCAGCTTAGGAGGGGGCAACACCCAGCATTTT
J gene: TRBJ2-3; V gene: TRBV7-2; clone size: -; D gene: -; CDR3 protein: CASSLAKGGAMDTQYF; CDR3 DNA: TGTGCCAGCAGCTTAGCGAAGGGGGGCGCTATGGATACGCAGTATTTT
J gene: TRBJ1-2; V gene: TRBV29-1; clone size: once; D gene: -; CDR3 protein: CSVGDSLYGYTF; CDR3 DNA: TGCAGCGTTGGCGACAGTTTATATGGCTACACCTTC
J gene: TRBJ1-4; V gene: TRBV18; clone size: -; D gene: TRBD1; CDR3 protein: CASSRTGSEKLFF; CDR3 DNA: TGTGCCAGCTCAAGGACAGGGAGTGAAAAACTGTTTTTT
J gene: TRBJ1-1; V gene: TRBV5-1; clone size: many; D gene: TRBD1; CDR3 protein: CASSLETGSYTEAFF; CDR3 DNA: TGCGCCAGCAGCTTGGAGACAGGGTCGTACACTGAAGCTTTCTTT
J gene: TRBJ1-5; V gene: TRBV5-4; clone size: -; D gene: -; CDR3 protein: CATTDMNSNQPQHF; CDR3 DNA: TGTGCCACCACCGATATGAATAGCAATCAGCCCCAGCATTTT
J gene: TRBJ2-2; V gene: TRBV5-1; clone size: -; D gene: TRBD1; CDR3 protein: CASSGTGATGELFF; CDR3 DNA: TGCGCCAGCAGCGGGACAGGGGCCACCGGGGAGCTGTTTTTT
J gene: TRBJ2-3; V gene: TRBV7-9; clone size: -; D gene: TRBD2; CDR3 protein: CASSPVLAGGSDTQYF; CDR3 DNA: TGTGCCAGCAGCCCCGTGCTAGCGGGGGGGTCAGATACGCAGTATTTT
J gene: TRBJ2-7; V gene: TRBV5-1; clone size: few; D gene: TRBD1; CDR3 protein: CASSLAAGQGIFEQYF; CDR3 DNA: TGCGCCAGCAGCTTGGCCGCGGGACAGGGTATTTTCGAGCAGTACTTC
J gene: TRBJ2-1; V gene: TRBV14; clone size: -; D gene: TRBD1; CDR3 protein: CASSQGGTAYNEQFF; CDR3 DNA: TGTGCCAGCAGCCAAGGGGGGACAGCCTACAATGAGCAGTTCTTC
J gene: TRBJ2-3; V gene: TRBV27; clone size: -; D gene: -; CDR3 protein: CASNRAGDTQYF; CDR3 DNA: TGTGCCAGCAACCGGGCCGGCGATACGCAGTATTTT
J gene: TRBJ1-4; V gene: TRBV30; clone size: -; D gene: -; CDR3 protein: CAWSVYAGRDEKLFF; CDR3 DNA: TGTGCCTGGAGTGTATATGCAGGGAGGGATGAAAAACTGTTTTTT
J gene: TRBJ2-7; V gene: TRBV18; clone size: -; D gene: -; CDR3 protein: CASSPPGGLYEQYF; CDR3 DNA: TGTGCCAGCTCACCCCCAGGGGGACTGTACGAGCAGTACTTC
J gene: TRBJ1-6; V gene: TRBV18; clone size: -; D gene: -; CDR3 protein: CASSSADQGSSPLHF; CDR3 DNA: TGTGCCAGCTCATCGGCCGACCAGGGGTCTTCACCCCTCCACTTT
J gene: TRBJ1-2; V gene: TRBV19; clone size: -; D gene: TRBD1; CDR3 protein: CASVGQGEYGYTF; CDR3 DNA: TGTGCCAGTGTGGGACAGGGGGAATATGGCTACACCTTC
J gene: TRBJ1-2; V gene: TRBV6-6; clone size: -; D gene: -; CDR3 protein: CASSYSGDTHYGYTF; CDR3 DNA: TGTGCCAGCAGTTACTCGGGGGACACCCACTATGGCTACACCTTC
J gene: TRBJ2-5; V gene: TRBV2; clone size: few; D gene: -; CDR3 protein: CAGQGGGETQYF; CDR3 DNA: TGTGCCGGCCAGGGAGGCGGGGAGACCCAGTACTTC
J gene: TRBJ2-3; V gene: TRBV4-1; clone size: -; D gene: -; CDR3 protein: CASSQEGLNGATQYF; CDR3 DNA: TGCGCCAGCAGCCAAGAGGGGCTTAACGGAGCTACGCAGTATTTT
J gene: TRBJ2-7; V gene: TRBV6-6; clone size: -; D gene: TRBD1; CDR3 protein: CASNPGQGRYEQYF; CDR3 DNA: TGTGCCAGCAATCCGGGACAGGGCCGCTACGAGCAGTACTTC